These 10 T cell receptor beta chains came from one sample sequenced in a study of blood T cell repertoires in COVID-19. The assay was immunoSEQ multiplex PCR, and TCRdb's table has in-frame clones only and misses some. Of over 200,000 clones listed, almost 90% are singletons. Sequenced sample: PBMCs or T cells enriched from blood (not recorded which). Receptors were obtained from a young man who had been exposed to COVID-19.

The V call is TRBV4-3, the J call TRBJ1-2, with TRBD1 as a possible D gene (5 bases). Germline CDR1 LGHNA, CDR2 YSLEER. Trimming shortened V by 0 bases and J by 5 bases, and 13 bases separated the two germline ends. This CDR3 contains 15 residues. In DNA, the CDR3 is TGCGCCAGCAGCCAAGATGAACAGGCGATATATGGCTACACCTTC. This gives the protein CASSQDEQAIYGYTF.

The chain recombines TRBV5-4 with TRBJ2-5; 11 positions match TRBD2. The germline V gene encodes CDR1 SGHNT and CDR2 YYREEE (reference sequence). V shed 5 bases and J 3 bases; nucleotides not matched to a gene: 6. The CDR3 loop spans 15 amino acids. This CDR3 is CASREKLAGEETQYF. The CDR3 DNA sequence: TGTGCCAGCAGAGAAAAACTAGCGGGGGAAGAGACCCAGTACTTC.

In nucleotides, the CDR3 is TGTGCCAGCAGACCCCCCACGGGTGGCTACACCTTC. It yields the protein CASRPPTGGYTF. J is TRBJ1-2 and V is TRBV12-3 or TRBV12-4; D is unresolved. The CDR3 has 12 residues. V lost 6 bases, J lost 7 bases, and 12 bases lay in between.

A single count supports this clone. The V call is TRBV5-6, the J call TRBJ2-3, with TRBD2 identical over 8 bases. CDR3 length: 14 amino acids. V lost 4 bases and J lost 1; bases outside the gene matches: 2. CDR1 and CDR2 from the germline V gene are SGHDT and YYEEEE. The CDR3: CASSPAGGTDTQYF. In DNA, the CDR3 is TGTGCCAGCAGCCCAGCGGGGGGCACAGATACGCAGTATTTT. The variable domain in full, with the rest retrieved from reference TRBV5-6 and TRBJ2-3, is DAGVTQSPTHLIKTRGQQVTLRCSPKSGHDTVSWYQQALGQGPQFIFQYYEEEERQRGNFPDRFSGHQFPNYSSELNVNALLLGDSALYLCASSPAGGTDTQYFGPGTRLTVL.

The chain has TRBV12-2 and TRBJ1-4. TRBV12-2 is listed as a pseudogene. This CDR3 is 11 amino acids long. In DNA, the CDR3 is TGTGCAAGTCGCTTAAGTTCCAATATCGGTTTT. Translated: CASRLSSNIGF.

This clone was observed a single time. The CDR3 loop reads CASSQTGGNQPQHF. For the CDR3, the DNA is TGTGCCAGCAGCCAAACAGGGGGCAATCAGCCCCAGCATTTT. The V call is TRBV7-9, the J call TRBJ1-5, with 7 bases matching TRBD1. Germline V gene lookup returns CDR1 SEHNR and CDR2 FQNEAQ (reference sequence). There are 14 residues in the CDR3. J lost 2 bases, V lost 5 bases, and 3 bases had no gene match. The whole variable domain, filled in from reference TRBV7-9 and TRBJ1-5, reads DTGVSQNPRHKITKRGQNVTFRCDPISEHNRLYWYRQTLGQGPEFLTYFQNEAQLEKSRLLSDRFSAERPKGSFSTLEIQRTEQGDSAMYLCASSQTGGNQPQHFGDGTRLSIL.

CDR3: CASSMMGGNTEAFF. DNA for the CDR3: TGTGCCAGTAGTATGATGGGAGGGAACACTGAAGCTTTCTTT. J is TRBJ1-1 and V is TRBV19; D is uncertain. Germline V gene sequence: CDR1 LNHDA, CDR2 SQIVND (reference sequence). Trimming removed 3 bases from V and 1 base from J, with 9 bases in between. The CDR3 spans 14 residues.

V is TRBV7-6 and J is TRBJ2-7; 8 bases fit TRBD1. The germline gives CDR1 SGHVS, CDR2 FNYEAQ. The CDR3 contains 14 residues. Unmatched junction bases numbered 5, after V lost 4 bases and J lost 3 bases. DNA for the CDR3: TGTGCCAGCAGCTACCGTGGACAGGGCTACGAGCAGTACTTC. Amino acid sequence: CASSYRGQGYEQYF.

The rearrangement joins TRBV4-1 to TRBJ1-2, with a possible D match to TRBD1 (5 bases). This CDR3 region has 18 residues. CDR1 and CDR2 from the germline V gene are MGHRA and YSYEKL. The germline V and J ends were trimmed by 0 bases and 4 bases, with 21 bases remaining between them. The CDR3 sequence: CASSQDTTFRQRVYGYTF. DNA of the CDR3: TGCGCCAGCAGCCAAGATACTACATTTCGACAGCGGGTCTATGGCTACACCTTC.

The chain carries TRBV3-1 (or the pseudogene TRBV3-2) and TRBJ2-7; D is possibly TRBD1 (6 bases). The V end lost 3 bases, the J end lost 5 bases, and 17 bases lay between the germline ends. Germline CDR1 LGHDT, CDR2 YNNKEL (reference sequence). The CDR3 spans 15 residues. CDR3 coding DNA: TGTGCCAGCAGCCAGTGGGTCAGGGGAATTAACGAGCAGTACTTC. Its protein is CASSQWVRGINEQYF.